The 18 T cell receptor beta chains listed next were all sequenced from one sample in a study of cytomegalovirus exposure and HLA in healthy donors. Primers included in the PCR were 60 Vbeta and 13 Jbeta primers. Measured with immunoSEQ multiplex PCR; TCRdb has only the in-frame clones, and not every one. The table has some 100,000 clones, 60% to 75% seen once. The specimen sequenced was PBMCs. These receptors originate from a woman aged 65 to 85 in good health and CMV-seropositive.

The CDR3 coding sequence is TGCGCCAGCAGCTTGGTGGGACAGGGGTGGAATTCACCCCTCCACTTT. Translating it yields CASSLVGQGWNSPLHF. The V and J genes are TRBV5-1 and TRBJ1-6, with 10 bases that match TRBD1. CDR1 is SGHRS and CDR2 is YFSETQ in the germline V gene. The CDR3 sequence is 16 residues long. The ends lost 0 bases at V and 7 bases at J; junction bases unmatched: 4.

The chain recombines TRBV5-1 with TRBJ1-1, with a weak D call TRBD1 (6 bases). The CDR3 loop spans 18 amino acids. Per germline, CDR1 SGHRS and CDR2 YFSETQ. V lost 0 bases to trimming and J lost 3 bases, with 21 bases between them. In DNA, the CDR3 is TGCGCCAGCAGCTTGGCCCCCCGGGGGTGGGGGGGCGACACTGAAGCTTTCTTT. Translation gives CASSLAPRGWGGDTEAFF.

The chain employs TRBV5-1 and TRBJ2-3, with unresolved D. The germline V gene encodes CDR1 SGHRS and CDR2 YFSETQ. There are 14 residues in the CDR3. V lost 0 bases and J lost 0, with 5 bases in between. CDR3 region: CASSLGQSTDTQYF. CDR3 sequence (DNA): TGCGCCAGCAGCTTGGGTCAGAGCACAGATACGCAGTATTTT.

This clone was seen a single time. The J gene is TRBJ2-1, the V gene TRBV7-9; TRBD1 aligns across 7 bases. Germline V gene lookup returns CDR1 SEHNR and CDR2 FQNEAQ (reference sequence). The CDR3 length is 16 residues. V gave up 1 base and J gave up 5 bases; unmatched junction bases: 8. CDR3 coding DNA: TGTGCCAGCAGCTTAGTCTTAGGGGGCGATCACAATGAGCAGTTCTTC. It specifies CASSLVLGGDHNEQFF.

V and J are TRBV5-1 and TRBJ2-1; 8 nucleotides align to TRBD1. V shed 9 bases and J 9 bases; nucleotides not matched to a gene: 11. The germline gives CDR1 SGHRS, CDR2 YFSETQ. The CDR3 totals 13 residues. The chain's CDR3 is CATQGQGTGEQFF. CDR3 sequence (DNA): TGCGCCACCCAAGGACAGGGAACTGGTGAGCAGTTCTTC.

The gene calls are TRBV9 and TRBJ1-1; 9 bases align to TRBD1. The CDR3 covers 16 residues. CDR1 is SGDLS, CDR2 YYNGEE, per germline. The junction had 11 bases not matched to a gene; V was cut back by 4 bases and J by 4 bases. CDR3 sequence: CASSSPGTGSSTEAFF. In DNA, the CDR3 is TGTGCCAGCAGCAGTCCCGGGACAGGGTCGAGCACTGAAGCTTTCTTT.

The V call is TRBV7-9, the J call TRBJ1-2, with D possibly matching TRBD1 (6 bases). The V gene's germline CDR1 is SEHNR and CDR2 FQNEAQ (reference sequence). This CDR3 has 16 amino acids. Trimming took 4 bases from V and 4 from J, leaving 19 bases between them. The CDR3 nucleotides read TGTGCCAGCAGCTCTAGGGGGACGCCAGAGGCCTATGGCTACACCTTC. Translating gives CASSSRGTPEAYGYTF.

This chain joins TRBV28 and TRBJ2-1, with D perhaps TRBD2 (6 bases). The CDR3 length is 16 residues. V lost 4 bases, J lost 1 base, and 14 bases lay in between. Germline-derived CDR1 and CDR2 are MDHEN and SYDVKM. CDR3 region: CASSYAGWTSYNEQFF. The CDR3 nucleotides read TGTGCCAGCAGTTACGCGGGGTGGACATCCTACAATGAGCAGTTCTTC.

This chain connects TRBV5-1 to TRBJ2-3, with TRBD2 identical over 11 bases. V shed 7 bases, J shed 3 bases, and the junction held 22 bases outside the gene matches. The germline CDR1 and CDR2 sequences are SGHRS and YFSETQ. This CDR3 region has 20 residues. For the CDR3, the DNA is TGCGCCAGCCACACTGGGGCTAGCGGGAGGTATATGGGGGTGACAGATACGCAGTATTTT. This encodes CASHTGASGRYMGVTDTQYF. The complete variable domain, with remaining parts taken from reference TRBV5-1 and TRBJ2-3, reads KAGVTQTPRYLIKTRGQQVTLSCSPISGHRSVSWYQQTPGQGLQFLFEYFSETQRNKGNFPGRFSGRQFSNSRSEMNVSTLELGDSALYLCASHTGASGRYMGVTDTQYFGPGTRLTVL.

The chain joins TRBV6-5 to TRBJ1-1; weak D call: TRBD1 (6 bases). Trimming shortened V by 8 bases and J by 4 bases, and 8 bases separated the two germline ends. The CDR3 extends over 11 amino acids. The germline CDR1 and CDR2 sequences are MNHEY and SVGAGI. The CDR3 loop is CASQGRTEAFF. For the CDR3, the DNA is TGTGCCAGCCAGGGGCGCACTGAAGCTTTCTTT.

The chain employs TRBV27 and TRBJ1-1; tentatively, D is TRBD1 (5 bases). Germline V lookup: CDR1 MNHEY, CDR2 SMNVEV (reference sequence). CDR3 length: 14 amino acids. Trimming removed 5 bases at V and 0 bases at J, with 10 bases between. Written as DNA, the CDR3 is TGTGCCAGCAGTAGACAGCTCATGAACACTGAAGCTTTCTTT. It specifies CASSRQLMNTEAFF.

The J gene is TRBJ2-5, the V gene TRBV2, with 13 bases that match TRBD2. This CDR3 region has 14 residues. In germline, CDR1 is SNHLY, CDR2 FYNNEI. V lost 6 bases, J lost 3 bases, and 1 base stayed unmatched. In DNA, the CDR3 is TGTGCCAGCAGGGGGACTAGCGGGAAAGAGACCCAGTACTTC. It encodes CASRGTSGKETQYF.

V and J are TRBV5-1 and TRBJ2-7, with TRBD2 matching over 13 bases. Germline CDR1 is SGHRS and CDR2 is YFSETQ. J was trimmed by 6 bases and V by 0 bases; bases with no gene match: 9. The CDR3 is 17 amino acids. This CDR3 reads CASSLVTGLAGSLEQYF. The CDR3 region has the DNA TGCGCCAGCAGCTTGGTGACGGGACTAGCGGGGAGCCTCGAGCAGTACTTC.

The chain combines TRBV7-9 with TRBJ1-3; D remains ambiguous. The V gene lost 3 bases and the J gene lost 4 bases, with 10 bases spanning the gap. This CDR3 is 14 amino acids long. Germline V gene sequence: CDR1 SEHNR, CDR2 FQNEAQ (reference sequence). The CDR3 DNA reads TGTGCCAGCAGCTTTTCAGGAACGGGAAACACCATATATTTT. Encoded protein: CASSFSGTGNTIYF.

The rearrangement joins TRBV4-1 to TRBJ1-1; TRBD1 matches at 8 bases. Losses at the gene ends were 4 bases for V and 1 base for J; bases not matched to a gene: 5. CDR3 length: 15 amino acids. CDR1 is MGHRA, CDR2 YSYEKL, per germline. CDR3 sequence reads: CASSLLGQGNTEAFF. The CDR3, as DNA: TGCGCCAGCAGCCTTCTCGGACAGGGGAACACTGAAGCTTTCTTT.

CDR3: CASSHPYEQYF. CDR3 sequence (DNA): TGTGCCAGCAGCCATCCCTACGAGCAGTACTTC. This sequence joins TRBV28 and TRBJ2-7; D gene ambiguous. The CDR3 sequence is 11 residues long. V was trimmed by 6 bases and J by 2 bases, leaving 5 bases between them. Germline CDR1 reads MDHEN; CDR2 reads SYDVKM.

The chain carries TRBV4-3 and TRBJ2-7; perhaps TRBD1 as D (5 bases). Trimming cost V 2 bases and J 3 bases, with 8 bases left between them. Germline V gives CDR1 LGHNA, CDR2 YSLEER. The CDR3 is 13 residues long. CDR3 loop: CASSQPQGYEQYF. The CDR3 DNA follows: TGCGCCAGCAGCCAACCTCAGGGCTACGAGCAGTACTTC.

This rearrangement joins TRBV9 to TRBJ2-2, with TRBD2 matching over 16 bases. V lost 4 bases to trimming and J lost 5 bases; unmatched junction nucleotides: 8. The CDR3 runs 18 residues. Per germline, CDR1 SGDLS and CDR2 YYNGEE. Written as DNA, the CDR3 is TGTGCCAGCAGCTACTCGGGACTAGCGGGAGGGCGGACCGGGGAGCTGTTTTTT. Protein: CASSYSGLAGGRTGELFF.